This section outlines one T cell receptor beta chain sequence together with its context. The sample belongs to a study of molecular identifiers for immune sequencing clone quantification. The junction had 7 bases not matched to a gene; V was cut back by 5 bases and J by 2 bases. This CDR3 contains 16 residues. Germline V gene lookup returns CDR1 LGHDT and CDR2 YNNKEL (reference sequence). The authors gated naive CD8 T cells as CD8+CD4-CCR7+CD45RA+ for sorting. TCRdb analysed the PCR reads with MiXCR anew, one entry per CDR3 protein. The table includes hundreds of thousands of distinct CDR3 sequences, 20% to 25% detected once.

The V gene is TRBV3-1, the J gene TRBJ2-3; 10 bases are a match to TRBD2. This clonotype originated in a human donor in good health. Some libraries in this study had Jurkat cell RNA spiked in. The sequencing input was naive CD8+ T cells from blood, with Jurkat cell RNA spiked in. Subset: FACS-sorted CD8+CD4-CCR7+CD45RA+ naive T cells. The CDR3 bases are TGTGCCAGCAGCGAGCTAGCGGGGGCGTTCACAGATACGCAGTATTTT. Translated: CASSELAGAFTDTQYF.